These T cell receptor beta chains were read from a single sample in a study of cytomegalovirus exposure and HLA in healthy donors. Only in-frame clones appear in the TCRdb table, and some are missing; sequencing was by immunoSEQ multiplex PCR. The sample shows 74,000 or so clones, more than 60% of them seen only once. Sequenced: PBMCs. The receptors originated from a male donor in good health and CMV-seropositive. Both conserved end residues are trimmed from each CDR3. Each record gives: V gene, CDR3 length, D gene, CDR3 protein. D genes are given only for firm matches.

V: TRBV2
length: 13
D: NA
CDR3: ATTVAVLAKNIQY

V: TRBV6-1
length: 13
D: TRBD1
CDR3: ASSGQGVSNEKLF

V: TRBV2
length: 12
D: NA
CDR3: ASSGGGGLYGYT

V: TRBV7-9
length: 10
D: NA
CDR3: SSSSPGLVAF

V: TRBV29-1
length: 10
D: NA
CDR3: SVPGQGGGYT

V: TRBV9
length: 13
D: NA
CDR3: ASSVDGGDSNIQY

V: TRBV5-6
length: 12
D: NA
CDR3: ASSLGGPRYEQY

V: TRBV28
length: 11
D: NA
CDR3: ASRPGQTYGYT

V: TRBV29-1
length: 10
D: NA
CDR3: SVMIGGVTQY

V: TRBV28
length: 15
D: NA
CDR3: ASREGSRSYGNQPQH

V: TRBV4-1
length: 16
D: TRBD2
CDR3: ASSQEGPQGRGADTQY